A selection of T cell receptor beta chains follows, all from one sample in a study of OX40 agonist ivuxolimab in advanced cancers. Generated by immunoSEQ multiplex PCR, the TCRdb table keeps only in-frame clones and is missing some. The repertoire holds about 63,000 clones, with around nine tenths as singletons. The sequences come from CD4+ or CD8+ T cells sorted from blood, collected in a trial of the OX40 agonist ivuxolimab. Receptors originate from an adult with an advanced solid tumor such as melanoma, head and neck, liver or kidney cancer. Both conserved end residues are part of each CDR3. Each record gives: D gene, J gene, V gene, clone size, CDR3 DNA, CDR3 protein. D genes are given only for firm matches. Expanded clones are given a class, and other clones once, few, many or no size at all.

NA TRBJ2-7 TRBV7-8 NA TGTGCCAGCAGCTTCAGGATTAGCGGCTACGAGCAGTACTTC CASSFRISGYEQYF
NA TRBJ2-5 TRBV19 NA TGTGCCAGTACTGGCAGGGGAGTCGGGACCCAGTACTTC CASTGRGVGTQYF
NA TRBJ2-7 TRBV29-1 NA TGCAGCGTCTCCCGAACAGGGAGCTCCTACGAGCAGTACTTC CSVSRTGSSYEQYF
NA TRBJ2-7 TRBV2 NA TGTGCCAGCAGTGAAGCGGGCTATAGCTCCTACGAGCAGTACTTC CASSEAGYSSYEQYF
NA TRBJ1-2 TRBV6-1 NA TGTGCCAGCAGTGAATTTAGGACAGACTCACACTATGGCTACACCTTC CASSEFRTDSHYGYTF
NA TRBJ1-2 TRBV9 NA TGTGCCAGCAGCGCCGGACTCGCTCGTAACTATGGCTACACCTTC CASSAGLARNYGYTF
NA TRBJ1-2 TRBV29-1 NA TGCAGCGTTGAATGGGCCGATGGCTACACCTTC CSVEWADGYTF
TRBD1 TRBJ1-1 TRBV28 NA TGTGCCAGCAGTTTGCGAGACAGGGGAGGCACTGAAGCTTTCTTT CASSLRDRGGTEAFF
NA TRBJ1-1 TRBV7-8 NA TGTGCCAGCAGCCCAAGTGTTGTGGGGGCGATGAACACTGAAGCTTTCTTT CASSPSVVGAMNTEAFF
NA TRBJ1-3 TRBV30 NA TGTGCCTGGAGTGTACCCGGGCGACACTCTGGAAACACCATATATTTT CAWSVPGRHSGNTIYF
TRBD1 TRBJ1-1 TRBV25-1 NA TGTGCCAGCAGCCGACAGGGTTACACTGAAGCTTTCTTT CASSRQGYTEAFF
TRBD1 TRBJ1-1 TRBV4-1 NA TGCGCCAGCAGCCAAGGGGCCTCAGGGGGCACTGAAGCTTTCTTT CASSQGASGGTEAFF
TRBD1 TRBJ1-1 TRBV19 NA TGTGCCAGTAACCAAGGGACAGGGGGGAACACTGAAGCTTTCTTT CASNQGTGGNTEAFF
TRBD2 TRBJ2-5 TRBV5-1 NA TGCGCCAGCAGCCCTAGCGGGACCGGGGAGACCCAGTACTTC CASSPSGTGETQYF
TRBD2 TRBJ2-1 TRBV10-3 NA TGTGCCATCAGTGTAGGGCTAGCGGGTATTAATGAGCAGTTCTTC CAISVGLAGINEQFF
NA TRBJ1-3 TRBV15 NA TGTGCCACCAGCAGAGATGGGGCAGCCTCTGGAAACACCATATATTTT CATSRDGAASGNTIYF
NA TRBJ2-7 TRBV6-5 NA TGTGCCAGCAGTACTGGGACTCTCTACGAGCAGTACTTC CASSTGTLYEQYF
TRBD2 TRBJ2-1 TRBV29-1 NA TGCAGCGGCGGGACTAGCGGTCCCAATGAGCAGTTCTTC CSGGTSGPNEQFF
NA TRBJ2-1 TRBV7-3 NA TGTGCCAGCAGCTTAGGTGCACGAAACAATGAGCAGTTCTTC CASSLGARNNEQFF
NA TRBJ2-7 TRBV7-8 NA TGTGCCAGCAGCTTAAACACGGGACCGTACGAGCAGTACTTC CASSLNTGPYEQYF
NA TRBJ2-7 TRBV29-1 NA TGCAGCGTTCAGGTTACCTCCTACGAGCAGTACTTC CSVQVTSYEQYF
TRBD1 TRBJ1-2 TRBV10-2 NA TGCACCAGCAGAGAAACAGGGGGCGGCTACACCTTC CTSRETGGGYTF
NA TRBJ2-3 TRBV18 NA TGTGCCAGCTCACCAGGGGACATAGATACGCAGTATTTT CASSPGDIDTQYF
NA TRBJ2-1 TRBV9 NA TGTGCCAGCAGCGTACATCGGGGGCCGCTGTTCTTC CASSVHRGPLFF
NA TRBJ2-4 TRBV20-1 few TGCAGTGCTAGTCCCCTTGACATTCAGTACTTC CSASPLDIQYF
NA TRBJ2-1 TRBV28 NA TGTGCCAGCAGTTTACAGGGTTCCGGGAGTTTCGATGAGCAGTTCTTC CASSLQGSGSFDEQFF
TRBD2 TRBJ2-7 TRBV7-2 NA TGTGCCAGCAGCTTAGCGGGCGGGAGTAGAAACGAGCAGTACTTC CASSLAGGSRNEQYF
NA TRBJ2-3 TRBV5-6 NA TGTGCCAGCAGCTTGGGACAGCCAGATACGCAGTATTTT CASSLGQPDTQYF
NA TRBJ1-1 TRBV6-5 NA TGTGCCAGCAGTTACTTGCTGTACACTGAAGCTTTCTTT CASSYLLYTEAFF
NA TRBJ1-4 TRBV11-2 NA TGTGCCAGCAAGACTGCAACTAATGAAAAACTGTTTTTT CASKTATNEKLFF
TRBD1 TRBJ1-5 TRBV28 NA TGTGCCAGCAGTTTCGGGGGACAGCACAATCAGCCCCAGCATTTT CASSFGGQHNQPQHF
NA TRBJ2-7 TRBV30 NA TGTGCCTGGAGCGCTGCTCTAGCCTACGAGCAGTACTTC CAWSAALAYEQYF
TRBD1 TRBJ1-1 TRBV29-1 NA TGCAGCGCCGGGACAGGGGCAGGTGGGACTGAAGCTTTCTTT CSAGTGAGGTEAFF
NA TRBJ2-7 TRBV4-2 NA TGTGCCAGCAGCCAAGAGGGAAGGAGCGAGCAGTACTTC CASSQEGRSEQYF
TRBD2 TRBJ2-5 TRBV19 NA TGTGCCAGTAGCACTGGACTAGCGGGAGAAGAGACCCAGTACTTC CASSTGLAGEETQYF
NA TRBJ2-5 TRBV27 NA TGTGCCAGCAGGGATGGTTGGATCGGGCAAGAGACCCAGTACTTC CASRDGWIGQETQYF
NA TRBJ1-1 TRBV10-3 NA TGTGCCACCACCATCGGGGGAGGATTCACTGAAGCTTTCTTT CATTIGGGFTEAFF
TRBD2 TRBJ2-7 TRBV5-1 NA TGCGCCAGCAGCCAGGAGCGGGGTCTGAGCTCCTACGAGCAGTACTTC CASSQERGLSSYEQYF
TRBD2 TRBJ2-3 TRBV11-3 NA TGTGCCAGCAGCCGGTATCTAGCGGGAGGGCCGACAGATACGCAGTATTTT CASSRYLAGGPTDTQYF
TRBD1 TRBJ1-3 TRBV10-1 NA TGCGCCAGCAGTGATGGACAGGCGTTTGCTGGAAACACCATATATTTT CASSDGQAFAGNTIYF
NA TRBJ2-2 TRBV2 few TGTGCCAGCAGGGGCAGGGCGAACACCGGGGAGCTGTTTTTT CASRGRANTGELFF